This entry is about one T cell receptor (beta chain). Its specificity is unknown. With 60 Vbeta and 13 Jbeta primers, the PCR was carried out. Data came from immunoSEQ multiplex PCR; TCRdb stores just in-frame clones and leaves some out. Seen here are about 130,000 clones, 75% to 85% observed once, and the top ten hold over 4.5%. This sample was taken from a study of cytomegalovirus exposure and HLA in healthy donors. This CDR3 is built from 10 residues. V lost 4 bases to trimming and J lost 8 bases, with 5 bases between them. Germline CDR1 and CDR2: MNHNS and SASEGT. Points from the study as a whole: Later on, a genetic analysis was performed. It linked a missense variant in DCLRE1C with V- and J-gene trimming of TCR beta. Altogether, around 160 TCR beta chains were recorded as cytomegalovirus-associated.

Sequenced sample: PBMCs. The sequence was obtained from a woman between 40 and 55 years old in good health and CMV-seropositive. The genes are TRBV6-1 and TRBJ1-2; D remains ambiguous. CDR3: CASSAGGYTF. CDR3 nucleotide sequence: TGTGCCAGCAGTGCCGGGGGCTACACCTTC.